This T cell receptor (beta chain) came from a study of T cells in Graves' hyperthyroidism and ophthalmopathy. Study summary: Blood from the periphery was taken at initial diagnosis, before any treatment. General study points: The model made its ophthalmopathy prediction, and onset followed a median approximately 6 months later.

Diagnoses used clinical symptoms, serum thyroxine and TRAb, thyroid ultrasound and orbital computed tomography. This sample holds PBMCs from approximately 10 ml fresh peripheral blood. This clonotype was observed many times. Its specificity is unknown. RNA transcripts yielded amplified TCR beta CDR3 regions. The primer set for the first-round RT-PCR of the TCR CDR3 was HTBI. TCRdb analysed the multiplex PCR reads with MiXCR anew, one entry per CDR3 protein. Of a few hundred thousand distinct CDR3 sequences detected, less than 20% appear once; the ten largest clones hold about 7%. Trimming cost V 3 bases and J 6 bases; bases outside gene matches: 7. The CDR3 extends over 15 amino acids.

J is TRBJ2-3 and V is TRBV12-3 or TRBV12-4, with 9 bases aligning to TRBD2. Sequenced input: blood. This TCR was recovered from a woman between 25 and 40 years old with Graves' hyperthyroidism. The CDR3 loop is CASSLREGLWDTQYF. CDR3 DNA sequence: TGTGCCAGCAGTTTGCGGGAGGGCCTATGGGATACGCAGTATTTT.